This T cell receptor (beta chain) derives from a study of blood T cells in healthy people across ages. About the research overall: Capturing about one barcoded beta molecule per two T cells was achieved by template switching.

A second roughly 6 to 11 cycle PCR used barcoded and J-beta primers. TCRdb re-analysed the 5' RACE reads in MiXCR, keeping a single row per CDR3 protein. The table lists about 1,500,000 distinct CDR3 sequences, 35% to 45% of them singletons. CDR1 and CDR2 from the germline V gene are ENHRY and SYGVKD. The CDR3 contains 12 residues. V was pared by 9 bases and J by 6 bases, with 0 bases of the junction left unmatched. Findings and caveats of the study: The study lacked donor CMV status, which possibly confounded expanded clonotype changes.

There are many counts of this clonotype. Its antigen is not known. The clonotype comes from a young woman in good health. This chain uses TRBV10-3 with TRBJ2-3; 13 nucleotides line up with TRBD2. The specimen was blood. The CDR3 nucleotides read TGTGCCATGGGACTAGCGGGGGATACGCAGTATTTT. Its protein is CAMGLAGDTQYF.